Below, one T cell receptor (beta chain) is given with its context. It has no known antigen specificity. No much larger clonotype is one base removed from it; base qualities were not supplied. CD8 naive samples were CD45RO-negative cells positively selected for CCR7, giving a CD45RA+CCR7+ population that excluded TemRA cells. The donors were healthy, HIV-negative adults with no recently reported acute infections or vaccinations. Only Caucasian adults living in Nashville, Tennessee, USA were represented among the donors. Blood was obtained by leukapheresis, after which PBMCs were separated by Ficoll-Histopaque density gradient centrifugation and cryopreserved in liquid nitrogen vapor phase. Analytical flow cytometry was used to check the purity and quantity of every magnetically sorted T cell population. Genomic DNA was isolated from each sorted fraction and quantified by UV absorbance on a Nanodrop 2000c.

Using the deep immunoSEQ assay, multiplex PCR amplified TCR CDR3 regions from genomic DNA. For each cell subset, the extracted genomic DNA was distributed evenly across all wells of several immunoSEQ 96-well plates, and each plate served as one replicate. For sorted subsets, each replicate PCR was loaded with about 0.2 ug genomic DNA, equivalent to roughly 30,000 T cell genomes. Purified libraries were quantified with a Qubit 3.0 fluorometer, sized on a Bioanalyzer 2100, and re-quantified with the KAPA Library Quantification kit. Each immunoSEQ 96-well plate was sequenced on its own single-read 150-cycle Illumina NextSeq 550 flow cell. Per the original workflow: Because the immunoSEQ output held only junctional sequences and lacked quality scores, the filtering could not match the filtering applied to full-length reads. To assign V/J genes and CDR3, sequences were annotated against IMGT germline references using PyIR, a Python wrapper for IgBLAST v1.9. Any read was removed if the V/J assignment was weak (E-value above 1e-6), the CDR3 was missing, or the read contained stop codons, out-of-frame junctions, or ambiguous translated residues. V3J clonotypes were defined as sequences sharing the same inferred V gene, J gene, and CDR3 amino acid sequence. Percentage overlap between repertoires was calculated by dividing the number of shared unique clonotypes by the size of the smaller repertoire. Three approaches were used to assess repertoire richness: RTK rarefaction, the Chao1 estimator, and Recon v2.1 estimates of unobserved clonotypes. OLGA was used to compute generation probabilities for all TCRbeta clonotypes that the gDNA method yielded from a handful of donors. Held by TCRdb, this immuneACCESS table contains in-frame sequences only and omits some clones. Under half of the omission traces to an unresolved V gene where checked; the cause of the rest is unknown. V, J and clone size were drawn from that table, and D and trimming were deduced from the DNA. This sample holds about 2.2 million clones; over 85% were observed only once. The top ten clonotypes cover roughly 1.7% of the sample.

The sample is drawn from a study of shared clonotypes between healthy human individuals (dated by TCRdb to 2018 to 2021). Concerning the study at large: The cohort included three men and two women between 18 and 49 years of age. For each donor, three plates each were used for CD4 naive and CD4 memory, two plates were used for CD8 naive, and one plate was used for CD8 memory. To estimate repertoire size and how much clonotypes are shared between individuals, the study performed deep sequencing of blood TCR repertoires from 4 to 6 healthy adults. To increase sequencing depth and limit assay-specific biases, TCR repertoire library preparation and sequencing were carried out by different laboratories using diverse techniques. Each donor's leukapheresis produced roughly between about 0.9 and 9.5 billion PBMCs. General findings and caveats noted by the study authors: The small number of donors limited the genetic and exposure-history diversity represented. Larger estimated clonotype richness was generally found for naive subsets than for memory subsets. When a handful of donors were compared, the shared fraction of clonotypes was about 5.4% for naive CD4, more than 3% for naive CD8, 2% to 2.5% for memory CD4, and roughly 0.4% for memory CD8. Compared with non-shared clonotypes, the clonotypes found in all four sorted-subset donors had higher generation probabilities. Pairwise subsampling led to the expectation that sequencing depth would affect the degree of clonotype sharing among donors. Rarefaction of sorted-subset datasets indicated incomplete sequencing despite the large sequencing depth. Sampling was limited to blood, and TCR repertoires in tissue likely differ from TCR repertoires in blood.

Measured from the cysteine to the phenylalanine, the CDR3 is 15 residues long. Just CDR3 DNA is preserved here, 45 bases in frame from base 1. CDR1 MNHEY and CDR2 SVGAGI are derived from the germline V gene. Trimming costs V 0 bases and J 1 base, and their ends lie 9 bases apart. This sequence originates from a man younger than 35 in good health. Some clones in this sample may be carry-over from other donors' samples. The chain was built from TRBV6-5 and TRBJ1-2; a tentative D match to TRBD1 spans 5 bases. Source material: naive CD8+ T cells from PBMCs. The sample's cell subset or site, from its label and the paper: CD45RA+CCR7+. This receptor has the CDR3 CASSYSPGGNYGYTF. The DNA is TGTGCCAGCAGTTACTCCCCTGGGGGTAACTATGGCTACACCTTC.